Listed below are T cell receptor beta chains from one sample, sequenced in a study of blood T cell repertoires in COVID-19. Some clones are missing from TCRdb's copy, which holds only in-frame ones; the method was immunoSEQ multiplex PCR. The sample has 250,000 to 350,000 clones, 90% seen once; the top ten hold roughly 2.9%. The sequenced material came from peripheral blood. The receptors stem from a woman in her 30s with COVID-19, enrolled during active disease. CDR3s include the opening cysteine and the closing phenylalanine or tryptophan. Fields, in order: CDR3 protein, CDR3 DNA, J gene, clone size, V gene, D gene. A D gene is named only where the DNA matches it firmly. The listing skips clone size in some rows; elsewhere it reads once, few, many or a size class.

CASSQQTGASYNEQFF,TGTGCCAGCAGTCAACAGACAGGGGCGTCCTACAATGAGCAGTTCTTC,TRBJ2-1,once,TRBV27,TRBD1
CASSLQGAGYNEQFF,TGTGCCAGCAGCCTCCAGGGGGCTGGGTACAATGAGCAGTTCTTC,TRBJ2-1,NA,TRBV5-8,TRBD1
CSVELNRGTTEAFF,TGCAGCGTTGAATTAAACAGGGGGACGACTGAAGCTTTCTTT,TRBJ1-1,NA,TRBV29-1,TRBD1
CASTVTGGGNAEAFF,TGTGCCAGTACCGTTACAGGGGGCGGTAATGCTGAAGCTTTCTTT,TRBJ1-1,NA,TRBV19,TRBD1
CASTLGGGNEKLFF,TGCGCCAGCACCCTAGGGGGGGGAAATGAAAAACTGTTTTTT,TRBJ1-4,NA,TRBV5-1,NA
CASAKGETNTGELFF,TGTGCCAGCGCGAAGGGGGAAACTAACACCGGGGAGCTGTTTTTT,TRBJ2-2,NA,TRBV3-1/TRBV3-2,NA
CASSMSDEKLFF,TGTGCCAGTAGTATGAGCGACGAAAAACTGTTTTTT,TRBJ1-4,NA,TRBV19,NA
CASSLGRAGELFF,TGTGCCAGCAGCTTAGGCCGCGCCGGGGAGCTGTTTTTT,TRBJ2-2,NA,TRBV11-2,NA
CASSPARTGTLSQPQHF,TGTGCCAGCAGCCCGGCAAGAACCGGGACATTATCCCAGCCCCAGCATTTT,TRBJ1-5,NA,TRBV5-8,NA
CASSTDREGEKLFF,TGTGCCAGTAGTACGGACAGGGAAGGAGAAAAACTGTTTTTT,TRBJ1-4,NA,TRBV19,TRBD1
CASSDLEVAGSTDTQYF,TGTGCCAGCAGTGATCTTGAGGTAGCGGGCAGCACAGATACGCAGTATTTT,TRBJ2-3,NA,TRBV6-1,TRBD2